This T cell receptor beta chain is from a study of blood T cell repertoires in COVID-19. About the research overall: Samples representing acute and convalescent COVID-19 were sourced from the United States, Italy and Spain.

Enrolment of Seattle patients took place during active infection, and they were followed longitudinally. In the authors' workflow: Cell counts per sample came from amplifying reference gene primers. Some clones are missing from TCRdb's copy, which holds only in-frame ones; the method was immunoSEQ multiplex PCR. That table furnishes V, J and clone size, whereas the DNA furnished D and trimming. The sample has 150,000 or so clones; approximately 86% are singletons. The source of this sequence is a man between 60 and 75 years old with COVID-19, enrolled during active disease. Sample: peripheral blood.

DNA of the CDR3: TGTGCCAGCAGCTTGGGCAGGGGAGAAAATCAGCCCCAGCATTTT. This translates into CASSLGRGENQPQHF. The chain is built from TRBV5-8 and TRBJ1-5; D perhaps matches TRBD1 (6 bases). Germline CDR1 and CDR2: SGHTS and YDEGEE. The CDR3 covers 15 residues. V lost 0 bases, J lost 4 bases, and 11 bases lay in between.